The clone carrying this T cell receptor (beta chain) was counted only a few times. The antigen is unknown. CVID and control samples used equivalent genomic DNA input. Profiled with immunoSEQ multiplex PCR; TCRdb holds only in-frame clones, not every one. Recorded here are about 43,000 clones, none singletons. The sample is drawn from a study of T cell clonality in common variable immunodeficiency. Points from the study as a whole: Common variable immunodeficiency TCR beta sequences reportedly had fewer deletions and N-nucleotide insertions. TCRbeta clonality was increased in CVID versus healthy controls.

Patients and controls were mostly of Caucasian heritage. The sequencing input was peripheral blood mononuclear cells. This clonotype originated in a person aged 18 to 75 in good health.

CDR3 bases read: TGTGCCAGCTCATCAGTACCTTCGTACGAC. It translates to CASSSVPSYD. The entire CDR3 is CASSSVPSYDYTF. The chain links TRBV18 to TRBJ1-2; D gene uncertain. The read halts 3 residues ahead of the CDR3 end, with the missing end drawn from the germline J gene. CDR1 and CDR2 from the germline V gene are KGHSH and LQKENI. CDR3 length equals 13 residues.